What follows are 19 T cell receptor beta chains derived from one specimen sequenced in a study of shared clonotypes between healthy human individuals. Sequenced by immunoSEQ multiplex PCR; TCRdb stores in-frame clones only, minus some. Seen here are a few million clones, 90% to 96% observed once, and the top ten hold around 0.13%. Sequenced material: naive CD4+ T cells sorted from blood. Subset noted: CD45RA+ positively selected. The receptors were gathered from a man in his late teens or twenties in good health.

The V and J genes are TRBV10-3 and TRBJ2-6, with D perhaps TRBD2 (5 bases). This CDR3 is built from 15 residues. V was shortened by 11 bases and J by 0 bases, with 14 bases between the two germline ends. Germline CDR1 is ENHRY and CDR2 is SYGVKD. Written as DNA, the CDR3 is TGTGCCGTGAGAGACGGGGTCTCTGGGGCCAACGTCCTGACTTTC. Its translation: CAVRDGVSGANVLTF.

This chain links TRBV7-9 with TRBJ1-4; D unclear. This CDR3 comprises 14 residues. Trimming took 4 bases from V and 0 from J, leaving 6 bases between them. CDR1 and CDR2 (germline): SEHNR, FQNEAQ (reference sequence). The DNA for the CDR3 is TGTGCCAGCAGCTCGGTGGCAACTAATGAAAAACTGTTTTTT. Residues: CASSSVATNEKLFF.

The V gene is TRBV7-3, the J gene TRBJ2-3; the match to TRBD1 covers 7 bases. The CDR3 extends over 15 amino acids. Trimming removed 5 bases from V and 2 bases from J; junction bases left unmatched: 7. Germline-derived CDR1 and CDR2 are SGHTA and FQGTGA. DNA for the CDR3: TGTGCCAGCAGCCACGGGGACAGAGACACAGATACGCAGTATTTT. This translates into CASSHGDRDTDTQYF.

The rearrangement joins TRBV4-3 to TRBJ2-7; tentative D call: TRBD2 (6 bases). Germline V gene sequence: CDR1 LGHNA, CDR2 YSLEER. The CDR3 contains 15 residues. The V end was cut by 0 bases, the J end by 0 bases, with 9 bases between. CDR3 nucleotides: TGCGCCAGCAGCCAAGAACCGGGAGTCTCCTACGAGCAGTACTTC. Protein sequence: CASSQEPGVSYEQYF.

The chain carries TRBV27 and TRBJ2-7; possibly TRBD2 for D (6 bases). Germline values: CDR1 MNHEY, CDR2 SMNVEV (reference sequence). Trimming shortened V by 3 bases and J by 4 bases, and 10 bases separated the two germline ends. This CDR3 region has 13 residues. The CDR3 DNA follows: TGTGCCAGCAGTTTGCGGGGAAGGTACGAGCAGTACTTC. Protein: CASSLRGRYEQYF.

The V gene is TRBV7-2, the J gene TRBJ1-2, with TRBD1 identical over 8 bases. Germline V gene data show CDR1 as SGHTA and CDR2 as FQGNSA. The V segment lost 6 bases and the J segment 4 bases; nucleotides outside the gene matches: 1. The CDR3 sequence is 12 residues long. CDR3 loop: CASRGQAYGYTF. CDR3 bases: TGTGCCAGCAGGGGACAGGCCTATGGCTACACCTTC. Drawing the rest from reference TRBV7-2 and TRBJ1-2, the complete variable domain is GAGVSQSPSNKVTEKGKDVELRCDPISGHTALYWYRQSLGQGLEFLIYFQGNSAPDKSGLPSDRFSAERTGGSVSTLTIQRTQQEDSAVYLCASRGQAYGYTFGSGTRLTVV.

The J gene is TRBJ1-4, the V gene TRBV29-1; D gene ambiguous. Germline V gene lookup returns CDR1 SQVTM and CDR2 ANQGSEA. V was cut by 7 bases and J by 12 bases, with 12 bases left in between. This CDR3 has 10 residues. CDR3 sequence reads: CSAGESQLFF. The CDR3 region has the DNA TGCAGCGCTGGAGAATCGCAACTGTTTTTT.

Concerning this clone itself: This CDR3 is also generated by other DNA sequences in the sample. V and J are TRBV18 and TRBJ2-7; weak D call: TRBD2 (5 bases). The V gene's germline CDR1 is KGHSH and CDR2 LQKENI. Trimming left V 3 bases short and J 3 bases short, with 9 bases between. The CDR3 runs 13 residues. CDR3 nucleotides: TGTGCCAGCTCACCCGGGGTACTCTACGAGCAGTACTTC. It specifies CASSPGVLYEQYF.

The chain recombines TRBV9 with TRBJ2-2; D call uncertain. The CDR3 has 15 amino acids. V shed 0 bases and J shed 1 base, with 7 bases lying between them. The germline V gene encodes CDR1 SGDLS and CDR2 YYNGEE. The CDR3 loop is CASSVDPGNTGELFF. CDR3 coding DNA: TGTGCCAGCAGCGTAGACCCGGGGAACACCGGGGAGCTGTTTTTT.

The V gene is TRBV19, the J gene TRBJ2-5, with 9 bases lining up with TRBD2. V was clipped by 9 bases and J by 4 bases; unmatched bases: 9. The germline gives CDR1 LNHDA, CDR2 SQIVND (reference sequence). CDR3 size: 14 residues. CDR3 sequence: CASRRREGRETQYF. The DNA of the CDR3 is TGTGCCAGCCGGCGGCGGGAGGGCCGAGAGACCCAGTACTTC. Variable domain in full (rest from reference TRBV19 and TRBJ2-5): DGGITQSPKYLFRKEGQNVTLSCEQNLNHDAMYWYRQDPGQGLRLIYYSQIVNDFQKGDIAEGYSVSREKKESFPLTVTSAQKNPTAFYLCASRRREGRETQYFGPGTRLLVL.

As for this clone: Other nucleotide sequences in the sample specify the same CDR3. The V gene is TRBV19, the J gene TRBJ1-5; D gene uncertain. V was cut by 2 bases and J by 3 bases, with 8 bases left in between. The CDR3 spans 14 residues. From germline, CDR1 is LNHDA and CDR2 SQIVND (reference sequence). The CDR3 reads CASSITGPNQPQHF. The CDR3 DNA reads TGTGCCAGTAGTATAACCGGACCCAATCAGCCCCAGCATTTT.

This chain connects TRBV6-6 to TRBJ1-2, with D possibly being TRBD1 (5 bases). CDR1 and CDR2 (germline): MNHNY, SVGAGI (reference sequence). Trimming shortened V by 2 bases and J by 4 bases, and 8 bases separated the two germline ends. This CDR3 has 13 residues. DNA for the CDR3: TGTGCCAGCAGTTACAAAGGGGCCTATGGCTACACCTTC. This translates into CASSYKGAYGYTF.

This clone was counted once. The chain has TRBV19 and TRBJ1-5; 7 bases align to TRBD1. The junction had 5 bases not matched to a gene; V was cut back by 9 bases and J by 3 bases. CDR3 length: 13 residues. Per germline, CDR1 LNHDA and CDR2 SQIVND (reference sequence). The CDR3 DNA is TGTGCCAGCACAGGGGATCCCAATCAGCCCCAGCATTTT. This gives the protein CASTGDPNQPQHF.

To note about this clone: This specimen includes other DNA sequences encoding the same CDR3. The CDR3 reads CAWSVGSTNEKLFF. CDR3 nucleotides: TGTGCCTGGAGTGTAGGCAGTACCAATGAAAAACTGTTTTTT. The V and J genes are TRBV30 and TRBJ1-4; no firm D call. Germline loops: CDR1 GTSNPN, CDR2 SVGIG (reference sequence). The V end was cut by 0 bases, the J end by 5 bases, with 10 bases between. This CDR3 has 14 residues. Full variable domain (outside the CDR3, taken from reference TRBV30 and TRBJ1-4): SQTIHQWPATLVQPVGSPLSLECTVEGTSNPNLYWYRQAAGRGLQLLFYSVGIGQISSEVPQNLSASRPQDRQFILSSKKLLLSDSGFYLCAWSVGSTNEKLFFGSGTQLSVL.

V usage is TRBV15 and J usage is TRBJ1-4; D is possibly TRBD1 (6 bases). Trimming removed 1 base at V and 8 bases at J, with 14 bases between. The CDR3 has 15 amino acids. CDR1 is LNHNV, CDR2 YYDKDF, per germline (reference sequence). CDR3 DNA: TGTGCCACCAGCAGAGCGGCAGGGGAGGGGGAAAAACTGTTTTTT. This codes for CATSRAAGEGEKLFF.

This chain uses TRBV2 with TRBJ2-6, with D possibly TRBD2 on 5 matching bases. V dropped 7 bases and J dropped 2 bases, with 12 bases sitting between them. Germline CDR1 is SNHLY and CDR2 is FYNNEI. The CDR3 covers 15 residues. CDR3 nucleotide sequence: TGTGCCAGCACCCCAACCGGGACTGGGGCCAACGTCCTGACTTTC. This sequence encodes CASTPTGTGANVLTF.

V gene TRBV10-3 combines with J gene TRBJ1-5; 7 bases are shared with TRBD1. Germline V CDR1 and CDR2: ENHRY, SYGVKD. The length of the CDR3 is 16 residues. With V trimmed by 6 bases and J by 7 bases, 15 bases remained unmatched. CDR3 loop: CAISPGGEEGRQPQHF. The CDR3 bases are TGTGCCATCAGCCCAGGGGGGGAAGAGGGCCGGCAGCCCCAGCATTTT.

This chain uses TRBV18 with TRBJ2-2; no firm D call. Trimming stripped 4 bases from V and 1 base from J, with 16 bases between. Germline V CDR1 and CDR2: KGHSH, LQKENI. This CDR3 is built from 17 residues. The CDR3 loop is CASSRSNYQKNTGELFF. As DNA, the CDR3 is TGTGCCAGCTCACGGTCAAACTACCAAAAGAACACCGGGGAGCTGTTTTTT.

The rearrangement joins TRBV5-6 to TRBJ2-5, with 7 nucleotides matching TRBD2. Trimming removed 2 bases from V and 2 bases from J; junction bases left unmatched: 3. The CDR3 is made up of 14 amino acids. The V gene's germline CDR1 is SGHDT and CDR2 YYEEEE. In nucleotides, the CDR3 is TGTGCCAGCAGCTTCGGCGGGGGACAAGAGACCCAGTACTTC. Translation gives CASSFGGGQETQYF.